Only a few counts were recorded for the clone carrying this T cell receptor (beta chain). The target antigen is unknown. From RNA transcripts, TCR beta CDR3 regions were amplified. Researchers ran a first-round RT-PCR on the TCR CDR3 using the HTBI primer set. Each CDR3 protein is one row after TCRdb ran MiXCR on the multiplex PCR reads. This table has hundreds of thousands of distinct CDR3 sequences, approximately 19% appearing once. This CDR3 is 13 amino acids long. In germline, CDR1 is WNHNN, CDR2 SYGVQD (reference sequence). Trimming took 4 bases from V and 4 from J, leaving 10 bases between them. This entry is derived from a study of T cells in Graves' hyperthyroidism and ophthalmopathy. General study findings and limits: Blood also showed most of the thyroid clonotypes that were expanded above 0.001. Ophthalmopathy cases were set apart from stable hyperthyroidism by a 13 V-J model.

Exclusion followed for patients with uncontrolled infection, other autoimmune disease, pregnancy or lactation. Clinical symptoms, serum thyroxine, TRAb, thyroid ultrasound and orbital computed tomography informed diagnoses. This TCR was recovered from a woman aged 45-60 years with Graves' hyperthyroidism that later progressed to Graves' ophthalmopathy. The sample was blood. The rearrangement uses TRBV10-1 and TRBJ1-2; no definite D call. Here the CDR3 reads CASSATSGYGYTF. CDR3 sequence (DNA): TGCGCCAGCAGTGCTACATCGGGCTATGGCTACACCTTC.